This TCR beta chain came from a study of blood T cell repertoires in COVID-19. Overall study: Acute and convalescent COVID-19 samples came from the United States, Italy and Spain.

Seattle's cohort entered during active infection and was followed longitudinally. To note about this clone: Different DNA sequences within this sample yield the same CDR3.

V lost 4 bases to trimming and J lost 4 bases; unmatched junction nucleotides: 2. Germline lookup yields CDR1 SGHRS and CDR2 YFSETQ. The CDR3 spans 13 residues. The data were produced by immunoSEQ multiplex PCR, yet TCRdb's version contains in-frame clones alone and is incomplete. Of 250,000 or so clones detected, about 87% appear once; the ten largest clones hold around 5.1%. The sample taken for sequencing was peripheral blood. The receptor was isolated from a woman aged 55-69 years with COVID-19, enrolled during active disease. The chain uses TRBV5-1 and TRBJ2-5, with 9 bases fitting TRBD1. As DNA, the CDR3 is TGCGCCAGCAGCCGGGACAGGGCAGAGACCCAGTACTTC. Encoded protein: CASSRDRAETQYF.